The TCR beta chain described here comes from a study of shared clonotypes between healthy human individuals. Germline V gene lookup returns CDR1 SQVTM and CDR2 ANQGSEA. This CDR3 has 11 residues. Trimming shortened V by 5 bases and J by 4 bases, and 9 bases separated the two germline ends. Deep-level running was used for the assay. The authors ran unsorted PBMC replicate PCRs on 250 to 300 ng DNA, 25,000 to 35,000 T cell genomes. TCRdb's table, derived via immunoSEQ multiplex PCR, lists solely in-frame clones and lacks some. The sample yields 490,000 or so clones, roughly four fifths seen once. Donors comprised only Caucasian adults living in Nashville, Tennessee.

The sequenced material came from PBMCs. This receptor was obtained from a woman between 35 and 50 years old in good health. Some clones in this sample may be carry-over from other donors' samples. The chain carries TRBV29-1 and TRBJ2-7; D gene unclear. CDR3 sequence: CSVCTEYEQYF. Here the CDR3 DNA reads TGCAGCGTTTGTACAGAATACGAGCAGTACTTC.